The clone carrying this T cell receptor beta chain has a handful of counts. Its antigen is still unknown. Looked up from germline, CDR1 is SGHKS and CDR2 is YYEKEE (reference sequence). V was pared by 4 bases and J by 3 bases, with 10 bases of the junction left unmatched. This CDR3 has 16 amino acids. This record belongs to a study of T cell repertoires in cytomegalovirus infection. Study as a whole: Use of recently identified HLA-C-restricted and well-studied HLA-B-restricted CMV epitopes was part of the study. Shared public TCR beta signatures pointed to both CMV infection and a matching HLA type. The study's findings and limits: Clonotype analysis showed dominance of the ex vivo response by HLA-C-restricted CMV-specific TCR beta clonotypes. Identification of carriers of CMV plus the relevant HLA was achieved through cumulative public TCR beta family frequency.

MiXCR was run by TCRdb on the reads, yielding one entry per CDR3 protein. The sample lists hundreds of thousands of distinct CDR3 sequences, around 30% seen once, with about 14% in the top ten. The sequencing here drew on cultured CD8+ T cells from PBMCs, taken from culture after CMV antigen stimulation. The chain uses TRBV5-5 and TRBJ2-1, with 7 bases aligning to TRBD2. The TCR was taken from a human donor in good health (CMV status not recorded). Some clones in this sample may be carry-over from other donors' samples. The CDR3 reads CASSPLGGSLYNEQFF. CDR3 coding DNA: TGTGCCAGCAGCCCCTTGGGGGGGTCCCTCTACAATGAGCAGTTCTTC.